The sequence of this T cell receptor beta chain was determined in a study of T-cell memory formation after mild COVID-19 (dated by TCRdb to the early 2020s). Context from the whole study: TCR sequence clusters from the two donors were largely donor specific. In a couple of donors, T-cell clones that expanded and contracted after mild COVID-19 were tracked by sequencing TCRalpha and TCRbeta repertoires over time. The cohort was made up of two young adult volunteers, one female and one male, who were previously healthy.

Cut back by 6 bases and 5 bases, the V and J ends lie 9 bases apart. The germline V gene encodes CDR1 SQVTM and CDR2 ANQGSEA. Measured from the cysteine to the phenylalanine, the CDR3 is 11 residues long. Just the 33-base CDR3 DNA is kept, in frame starting at base 1. The investigation overall reported the following: Some responding clones were found in pre-infection memory, which suggests that pre-existing cross-reactive memory T cells took part in the SARS-CoV-2 response. Clones that contracted from day 15 to 85 showed balanced CD4/CD8 phenotypes, whereas a second wave of clones that expanded from day 15 to 37 leaned towards CD4+. The study covered only two mild cases, and larger cohorts including severe cases with pre-infection samples were considered necessary. Whether the second-wave clones peaking on day 37 were SARS-CoV-2 specific was not confirmed. Contracting CD4+ clones appeared mostly in the CM and EM memory subsets, whereas CD8+ clones were enriched in EMRA.

Ficoll-Paque density gradient centrifugation was used to isolate PBMCs. Sequencing was performed on an Illumina NovaSeq 6000. TCRalpha and TCRbeta cDNA libraries were built by 5'RACE with constant-segment primers, adding sample barcodes and unique molecular identifiers. Trizol reagent was used to extract RNA from every sample. Library amplification was performed in two PCR steps, and a second sample barcode and Illumina TruSeq adapters were introduced in the second step. The libraries were sequenced on an Illumina NovaSeq using 2 x 150 bp paired-end reads. On the study's bioinformatics: The reads were demultiplexed and collapsed into UMI-guided consensus sequences using migec v1.2.7. With mixcr v2.1.11, UMI consensuses were aligned to TRA and TRB V and J templates and assembled into clonotypes. Clonotypes were classified as expanded or contracted when called significant by both edgeR and NoisET, with noise models trained on biological replicates. For edgeR calls, the thresholds were a false discovery rate-adjusted p below 0.01 and a log2 fold-change of 1. PCA with hierarchical clustering of max-normalized trajectories of the 1000 most abundant clonotypes was used as exploratory dynamics analysis. The CD4 or CD8 phenotype of responding clones was assigned using the separately sequenced CD4+ and CD8+ repertoires. TCRdb's own reprocessing of the public reads used fastp at Q25 and MiXCR and kept productive beta chains. Rows are unified per CDR3 protein, each entry keeping the most common DNA and genes. TCRdb's processing, not the authors' own work, is the source of the V and J calls. The sample table shows approximately 350,000 distinct CDR3 sequences, and roughly 13% are seen once. Of the sample, roughly 23% is held by the ten largest clones.

This clonotype was recorded a few times. This receptor's antigen is unknown. Base qualities are not provided; no much larger clone lies one nucleotide away. The V gene is TRBV29-1 and the J gene is TRBJ2-3, with the D segment identity uncertain. The receptor's source is a man aged 18 to 35 who had mild COVID-19 (a few samples of this study predate the infection). The sample titles of this study are shuffled in the database, so cell type and time point are left out; the donor was told from shared clones. The sample was PBMCs or a T cell subset sorted from them (not recorded which). The DNA sequence reads TGCAGCGTCCTCAGAGGAGATACGCAGTATTTT. This codes for CSVLRGDTQYF.